Listed here is a single T cell receptor beta chain. Antigen specificity is unknown. CDR3 length: 15 amino acids. In germline, CDR1 is SGHVS, CDR2 FQNEAQ. V gave up 1 base and J gave up 0 bases, with 7 bases separating them. These data are taken from a study of graft-versus-host responses after intestinal transplantation. Measured with immunoSEQ multiplex PCR; TCRdb has only the in-frame clones, and not every one. Of over 70,000 clones in the sample, roughly 89% were seen once. The TCR comes from a human donor who was the organ donor for an intestinal transplant. The chain combines TRBV7-8 with TRBJ2-1; the D is unclear. Material: unstimulated CD8+ T cells sorted from spleen or lymph node cells, obtained before transplant. The CDR3 reads CASSLDLSSYNEQFF. CDR3 in DNA: TGTGCCAGCAGCTTAGACCTAAGCTCCTACAATGAGCAGTTCTTC.